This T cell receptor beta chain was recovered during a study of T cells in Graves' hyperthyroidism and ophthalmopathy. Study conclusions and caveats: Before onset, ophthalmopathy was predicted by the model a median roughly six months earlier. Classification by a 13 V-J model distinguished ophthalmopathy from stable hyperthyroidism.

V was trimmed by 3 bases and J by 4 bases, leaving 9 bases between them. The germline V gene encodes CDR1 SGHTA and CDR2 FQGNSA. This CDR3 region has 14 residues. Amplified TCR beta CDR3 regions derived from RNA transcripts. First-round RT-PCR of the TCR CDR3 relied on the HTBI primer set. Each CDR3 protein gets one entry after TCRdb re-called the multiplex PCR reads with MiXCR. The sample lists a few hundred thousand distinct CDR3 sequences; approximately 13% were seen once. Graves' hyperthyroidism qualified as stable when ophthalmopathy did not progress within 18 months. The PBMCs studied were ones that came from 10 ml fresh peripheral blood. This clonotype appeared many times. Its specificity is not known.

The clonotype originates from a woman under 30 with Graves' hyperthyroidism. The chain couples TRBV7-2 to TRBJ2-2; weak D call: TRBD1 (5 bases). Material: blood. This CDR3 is CASSFRDSTGELFF. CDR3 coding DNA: TGTGCCAGCAGCTTCAGGGATTCCACCGGGGAGCTGTTTTTT.